This T cell receptor beta chain was identified during a study of blood T cells in healthy people across ages. General study results and limits: Versus aged donors, long-lived donors had higher diversity and more naive CD4+ cells. As naive T cell percentage varied, TCR beta diversity correlated strongly with it.

The CDR3 loop spans 15 amino acids. Looked up from germline, CDR1 is KGHSH and CDR2 is LQKENI. A second PCR of about 7 to 12 cycles used a sample-barcoded 5' primer and a J-beta primer mix. TCRdb recomputed calls from the 5' RACE reads with MiXCR, one row per CDR3 protein. This sample has around 1,100,000 distinct CDR3 sequences, with 30% to 40% found just once. With respect to this clonotype: The antigen remains unidentified. A much larger clone is a single base away; this may be a read error.

This sequence was found in a man between 18 and 35 years old in good health. Sample: blood. This chain links TRBV18 with TRBJ2-7; 8 bases map to TRBD1. The DNA end favors TRBJ2-4, so the J call may be wrong. For the CDR3, the DNA is TGTGCCGGCTCACCGACAGGGGAGTCCAAAAACATTCAGTACTTC. Its protein product is CAGSPTGESKNIQYF.